This TCR beta chain was documented in a study of blood T cells in healthy people across ages. The wider study: Researchers report that template switching captured about one barcoded beta molecule per two T cells.

A second PCR, run for 7 to 11 cycles, used a sample-barcoded 5' primer plus a J-beta primer mix. TCRdb recomputed calls from the 5' RACE reads with MiXCR, one row per CDR3 protein. There are hundreds of thousands of distinct CDR3 sequences in the sample; approximately 52% occur only once, and approximately 15% lies in the top ten. Germline-derived CDR1 and CDR2 are SQVTM and ANQGSEA. The CDR3 totals 11 residues. Trimming pared 3 bases from V and 6 bases from J, leaving 7 bases between. The chain links TRBV29-1 to TRBJ2-3; D remains unclear. The source is a woman of 80 years or more in good health. The source material was blood. CDR3 sequence (DNA): TGCAGCGTTGACTATAGGGATACGCAGTATTTT. Amino acids: CSVDYRDTQYF.